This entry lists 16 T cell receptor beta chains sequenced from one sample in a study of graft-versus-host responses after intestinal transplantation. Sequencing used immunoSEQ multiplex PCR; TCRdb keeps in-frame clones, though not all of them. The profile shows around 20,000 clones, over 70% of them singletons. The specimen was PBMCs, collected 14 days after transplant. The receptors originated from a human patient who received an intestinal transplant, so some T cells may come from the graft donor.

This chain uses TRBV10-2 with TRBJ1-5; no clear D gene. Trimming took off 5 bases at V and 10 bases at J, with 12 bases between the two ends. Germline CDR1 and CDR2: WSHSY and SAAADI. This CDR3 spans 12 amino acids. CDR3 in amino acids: CASSSSAGPQHF. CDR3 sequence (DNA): TGCGCCAGCAGTTCATCTGCGGGTCCCCAGCATTTT.

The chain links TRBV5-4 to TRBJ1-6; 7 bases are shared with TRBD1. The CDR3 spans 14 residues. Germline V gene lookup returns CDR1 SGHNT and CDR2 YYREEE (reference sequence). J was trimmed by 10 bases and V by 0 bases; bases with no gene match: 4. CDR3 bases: TGTGCCAGCAGCTTGGAGGGGGCTATCTCACCCCTCCACTTT. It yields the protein CASSLEGAISPLHF.

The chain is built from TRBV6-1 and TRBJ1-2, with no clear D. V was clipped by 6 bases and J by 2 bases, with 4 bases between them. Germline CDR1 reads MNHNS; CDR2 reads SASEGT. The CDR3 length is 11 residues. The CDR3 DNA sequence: TGTGCCAGCAGGGACAACTATGGCTACACCTTC. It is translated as CASRDNYGYTF.

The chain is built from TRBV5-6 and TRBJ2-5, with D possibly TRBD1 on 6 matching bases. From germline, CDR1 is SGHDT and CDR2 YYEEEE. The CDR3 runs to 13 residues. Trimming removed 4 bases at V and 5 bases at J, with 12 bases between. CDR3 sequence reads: CASSTQGGETQYF. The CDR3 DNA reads TGTGCCAGCAGCACACAGGGTGGGGAGACCCAGTACTTC.

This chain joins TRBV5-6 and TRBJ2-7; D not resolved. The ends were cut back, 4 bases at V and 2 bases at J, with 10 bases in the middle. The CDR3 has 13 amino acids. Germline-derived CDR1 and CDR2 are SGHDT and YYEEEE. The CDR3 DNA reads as TGTGCCAGCAGCGTCGGGCCTGCCTACGAGCAGTACTTC. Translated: CASSVGPAYEQYF.

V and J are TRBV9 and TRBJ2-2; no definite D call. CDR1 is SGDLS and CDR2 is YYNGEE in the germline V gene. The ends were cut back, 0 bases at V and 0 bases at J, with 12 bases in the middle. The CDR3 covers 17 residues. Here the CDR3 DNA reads TGTGCCAGCAGCGTAGATAGAAACACCGCGAACACCGGGGAGCTGTTTTTT. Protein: CASSVDRNTANTGELFF.

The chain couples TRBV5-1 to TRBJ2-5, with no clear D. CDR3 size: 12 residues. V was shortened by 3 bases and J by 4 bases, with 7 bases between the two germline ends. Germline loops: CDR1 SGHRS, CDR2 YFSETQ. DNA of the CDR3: TGCGCCAGCAGCTCACGGCTAGAGACCCAGTACTTC. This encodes CASSSRLETQYF.

The CDR3 region has the DNA TGTGCCAGCAGCTTTGACTCCAGCGGGACAGTTGAGCAGTTCTTC. Its protein is CASSFDSSGTVEQFF. J is TRBJ2-1 and V is TRBV7-2; D possibly uses TRBD1 or TRBD2 (7 bases each). Trimming removed 3 bases at V and 9 bases at J, with 18 bases between. Germline CDR1 reads SGHTA; CDR2 reads FQGNSA. The CDR3 consists of 15 residues.

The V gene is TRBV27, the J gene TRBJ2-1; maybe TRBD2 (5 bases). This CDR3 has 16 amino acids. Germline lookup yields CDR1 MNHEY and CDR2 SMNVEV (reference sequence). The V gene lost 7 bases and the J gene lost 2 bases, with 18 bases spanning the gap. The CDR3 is CASNIKLAETYNEQFF. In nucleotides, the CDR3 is TGTGCCAGCAATATAAAGCTAGCCGAGACCTACAATGAGCAGTTCTTC.

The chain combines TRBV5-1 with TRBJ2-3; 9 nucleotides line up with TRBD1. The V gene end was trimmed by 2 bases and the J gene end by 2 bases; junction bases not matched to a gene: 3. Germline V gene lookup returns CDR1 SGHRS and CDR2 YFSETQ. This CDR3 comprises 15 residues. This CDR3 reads CASSFGDRDTDTQYF. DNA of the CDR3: TGCGCCAGCAGCTTTGGGGACAGGGACACAGATACGCAGTATTTT.

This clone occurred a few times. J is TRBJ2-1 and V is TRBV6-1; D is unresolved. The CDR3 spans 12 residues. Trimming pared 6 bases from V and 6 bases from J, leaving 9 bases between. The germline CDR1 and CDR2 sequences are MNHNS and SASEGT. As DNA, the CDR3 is TGTGCCAGCAGCCGCCGGGTCAATGAGCAGTTCTTC. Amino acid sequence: CASSRRVNEQFF.

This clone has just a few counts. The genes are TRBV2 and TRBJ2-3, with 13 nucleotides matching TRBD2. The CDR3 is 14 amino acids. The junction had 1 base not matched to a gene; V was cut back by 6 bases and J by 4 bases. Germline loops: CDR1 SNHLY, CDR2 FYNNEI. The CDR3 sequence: CASRTSGGSDTQYF. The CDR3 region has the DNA TGTGCCAGCAGGACTAGCGGGGGGTCAGATACGCAGTATTTT. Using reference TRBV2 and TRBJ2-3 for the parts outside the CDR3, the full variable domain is EPEVTQTPSHQVTQMGQEVILRCVPISNHLYFYWYRQILGQKVEFLVSFYNNEISEKSEIFDDQFSVERPDGSNFTLKIRSTKLEDSAMYFCASRTSGGSDTQYFGPGTRLTVL.

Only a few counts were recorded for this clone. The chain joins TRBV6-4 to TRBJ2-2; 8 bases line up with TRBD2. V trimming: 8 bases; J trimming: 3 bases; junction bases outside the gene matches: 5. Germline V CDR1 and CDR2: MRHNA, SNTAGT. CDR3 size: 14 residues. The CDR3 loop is CASGNSGDTGELFF. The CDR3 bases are TGTGCCAGCGGGAATAGCGGGGACACCGGGGAGCTGTTTTTT.

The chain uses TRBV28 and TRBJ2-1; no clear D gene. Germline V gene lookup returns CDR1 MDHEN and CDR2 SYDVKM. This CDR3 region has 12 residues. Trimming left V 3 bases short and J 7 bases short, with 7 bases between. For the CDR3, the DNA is TGTGCCAGCAGTTTCTTGGAGAATGAGCAGTTCTTC. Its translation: CASSFLENEQFF.

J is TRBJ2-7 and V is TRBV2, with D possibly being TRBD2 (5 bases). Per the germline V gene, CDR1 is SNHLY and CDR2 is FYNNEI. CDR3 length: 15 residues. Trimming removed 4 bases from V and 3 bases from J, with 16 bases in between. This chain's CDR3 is CASSGSGEKYYEQYF. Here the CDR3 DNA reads TGTGCCAGCAGTGGATCCGGGGAGAAATACTACGAGCAGTACTTC.

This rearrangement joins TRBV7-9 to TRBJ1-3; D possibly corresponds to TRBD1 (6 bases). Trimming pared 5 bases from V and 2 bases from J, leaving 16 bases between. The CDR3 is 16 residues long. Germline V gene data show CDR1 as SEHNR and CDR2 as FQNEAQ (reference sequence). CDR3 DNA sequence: TGTGCCAGCAGCCCCCCGGCAGGGGTGGCTGGAAACACCATATATTTT. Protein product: CASSPPAGVAGNTIYF.